A single sample is the source of the 22 T cell receptor beta chains below, sequenced in a study of T cell repertoires in cytomegalovirus infection. TCRdb reanalysed the reads using MiXCR and keeps one entry per CDR3 protein. This table has about 920,000 distinct CDR3 sequences, roughly 30% appearing once. For these receptors, no antigen is known. The material was cultured CD8+ T cells from PBMCs, obtained from culture after CMV antigen stimulation. Receptors originate from a human donor in good health (CMV status not recorded). Some clones in this sample may be carry-over from other donors' samples.

This clonotype turned up a few times. The J gene is TRBJ2-1, the V gene TRBV28, with D unclear. This CDR3 has 14 residues. Per germline, CDR1 MDHEN and CDR2 SYDVKM. V gave up 4 bases and J gave up 6 bases, with 13 bases separating them. The CDR3 DNA reads TGTGCCAGCAGTTCAGCCGACCCGCTCAATGAGCAGTTCTTC. It codes for CASSSADPLNEQFF. Full variable domain (rest looked up from reference TRBV28 and TRBJ2-1): DVKVTQSSRYLVKRTGEKVFLECVQDMDHENMFWYRQDPGLGLRLIYFSYDVKMKEKGDIPEGYSVSREKKERFSLILESASTNQTSMYLCASSSADPLNEQFFGPGTRLTVL.

This clonotype was observed a handful of times. The genes are TRBV6-5 and TRBJ2-6; D may match TRBD1 or TRBD2 (5 bases each). V lost 1 base to trimming and J lost 8 bases, with 12 bases between them. This CDR3 contains 15 residues. Germline CDR1 MNHEY, CDR2 SVGAGI. CDR3 protein: CASSYFTGRSNVLTF. CDR3 bases: TGTGCCAGCAGTTACTTTACGGGACGGTCCAACGTCCTGACTTTC.

The chain uses TRBV7-9 and TRBJ2-1; D unresolved. Germline assignment: CDR1 SEHNR and CDR2 FQNEAQ (reference sequence). CDR3 size: 15 residues. Trimming took 3 bases from V and 2 from J, leaving 11 bases between them. CDR3 nucleotides: TGTGCCAGCAGCTTCCCTCTAGGAACCTACAATGAGCAGTTCTTC. Translated: CASSFPLGTYNEQFF.

The table lists this clonotype with a few counts. The V gene is TRBV7-2, the J gene TRBJ2-1; D remains ambiguous. Germline CDR1 is SGHTA and CDR2 is FQGNSA. The V end was cut by 1 base, the J end by 4 bases, with 14 bases between. CDR3 length equals 16 residues. The DNA of the CDR3 is TGTGCCAGCAGCTTAGTTCGTCAGGTGGGGTACAATGAGCAGTTCTTC. Translation: CASSLVRQVGYNEQFF.

The rearrangement uses TRBV6-5 and TRBJ2-3, with 7 bases aligning to TRBD1. V shed 6 bases, J shed 2 bases, and the junction held 8 bases outside the gene matches. This CDR3 spans 15 amino acids. Looked up from germline, CDR1 is MNHEY and CDR2 is SVGAGI. CDR3 region: CASRDRQGNTDTQYF. The CDR3 region has the DNA TGTGCCAGCAGGGATAGACAGGGCAACACAGATACGCAGTATTTT.

The genes are TRBV20-1 and TRBJ2-7; 9 nucleotides align to TRBD1. The CDR3 runs 17 residues. The germline gives CDR1 DFQATT, CDR2 SNEGSKA (reference sequence). J gave up 4 bases and V 5 bases, and 18 bases lay outside the gene matches. In DNA form, the CDR3 reads TGCAGTGCTCGACCTTCCCCCGGGACAGGGCTATGGTACGAGCAGTACGTC. It yields the protein CSARPSPGTGLWYEQYV.

Only a few counts were recorded for this clonotype. CDR3 nucleotides: TGCGCCAGCAGCCAATGGACCGGGGAGCTGTTTTTT. Amino acids: CASSQWTGELFF. V gene TRBV4-3 combines with J gene TRBJ2-2, with D hard to call. V gave up 2 bases and J gave up 5 bases, with 3 bases separating them. This CDR3 spans 12 amino acids. CDR1 and CDR2 (germline): LGHNA, YSLEER.

This clonotype was seen a handful of times. The chain recombines TRBV5-6 with TRBJ2-7; 7 bases fit TRBD1. Germline V gives CDR1 SGHDT, CDR2 YYEEEE. V lost 3 bases to trimming and J lost 3 bases; unmatched junction nucleotides: 9. The CDR3 covers 15 residues. The CDR3: CASSYRQGLYYEQYF. CDR3 in DNA: TGTGCCAGCAGCTACCGACAGGGCCTTTACTACGAGCAGTACTTC. Full variable domain (rest looked up from reference TRBV5-6 and TRBJ2-7): DAGVTQSPTHLIKTRGQQVTLRCSPKSGHDTVSWYQQALGQGPQFIFQYYEEEERQRGNFPDRFSGHQFPNYSSELNVNALLLGDSALYLCASSYRQGLYYEQYFGPGTRLTVT.

This clonotype was found many times. This chain joins TRBV7-8 and TRBJ2-2, with 13 bases that match TRBD2. This CDR3 spans 19 amino acids. Germline V gene sequence: CDR1 SGHVS, CDR2 FQNEAQ. Trimming cost V 5 bases and J 1 base; bases outside gene matches: 10. Here the CDR3 DNA reads TGTGCCAGCAGCCTACATCGGACTAGCGGGGGTGAGAACACCGGGGAGCTGTTTTTT. Its translation is CASSLHRTSGGENTGELFF.

The chain joins TRBV6-2 or TRBV6-3 to TRBJ2-6, with D unresolved. Germline assignment: CDR1 MNHEY and CDR2 SVGEGT. This CDR3 comprises 18 residues. V gave up 0 bases and J gave up 2 bases, with 14 bases separating them. The CDR3 protein is CASSYSDSVFPGANVLTF. CDR3 DNA: TGTGCCAGCAGTTACTCTGATTCTGTCTTCCCTGGGGCCAACGTCCTGACTTTC.

The chain uses TRBV20-1 and TRBJ2-2; possible D gene TRBD1, 6 bases. CDR1 and CDR2 from the germline V gene are DFQATT and SNEGSKA (reference sequence). There are 12 residues in the CDR3. The ends were cut back, 5 bases at V and 5 bases at J, with 9 bases in the middle. The CDR3 region has the DNA TGCAGTGCTCCGGGACAAACCGGGGAGCTGTTTTTT. Translation gives CSAPGQTGELFF.

The gene calls are TRBV6-6 and TRBJ1-2, with a possible D match to TRBD1 (5 bases). The CDR3 runs to 13 residues. The V end lost 6 bases, the J end lost 4 bases, and 12 bases lay between the germline ends. The germline CDR1 and CDR2 sequences are MNHNY and SVGAGI (reference sequence). The CDR3 DNA reads TGTGCCAGCAGGCAGGGATTAAGCTATGGCTACACCTTC. Encoded protein: CASRQGLSYGYTF.

V and J are TRBV24-1 and TRBJ2-3; D may be TRBD2 (6 bases). The germline V gene has CDR1 KGHDR and CDR2 SFDVKD. The CDR3 contains 14 residues. The V end was cut by 7 bases, the J end by 7 bases, with 17 bases between. The CDR3 reads CATRGGDQGNTQYF. CDR3 nucleotides: TGTGCCACCAGGGGAGGAGACCAGGGAAATACGCAGTATTTT.

This clonotype was observed many times. The rearrangement uses TRBV7-2 and TRBJ2-3; 10 bases are a match to TRBD2. The length of the CDR3 is 15 residues. Looked up from germline, CDR1 is SGHTA and CDR2 is FQGNSA. V shed 3 bases, J shed 4 bases, and the junction held 4 bases outside the gene matches. CDR3 sequence: CASSFTSGVADTQYF. CDR3 nucleotide sequence: TGTGCCAGCAGCTTCACTAGCGGGGTCGCAGATACGCAGTATTTT.

This clonotype came up a few times. This chain joins TRBV7-3 and TRBJ2-1; D is unclear. V gave up 1 base and J gave up 8 bases, with 15 bases separating them. Germline V CDR1 and CDR2: SGHTA, FQGTGA. This CDR3 has 15 residues. The CDR3 sequence is CASSLSGFTGDEQFF. DNA of the CDR3: TGTGCCAGCAGCTTAAGTGGATTTACCGGCGATGAGCAGTTCTTC.

This clonotype was detected only a few times. The CDR3 bases are TGTGCCAGTAGCAACGGGGGGGGCGAAAACATTCAGTACTTC. Its translation: CASSNGGGENIQYF. The chain is built from TRBV19 and TRBJ2-4; 8 positions match TRBD2. Trimming removed 6 bases from V and 5 bases from J; junction bases left unmatched: 6. CDR1 and CDR2 (germline): LNHDA, SQIVND (reference sequence). The CDR3 spans 14 residues.

V and J are TRBV6-6 and TRBJ2-7; a weak D match, TRBD2 (5 bases). The CDR3 length is 14 residues. The germline CDR1 and CDR2 sequences are MNHNY and SVGAGI (reference sequence). V was clipped by 2 bases and J by 3 bases, with 11 bases between them. The CDR3 spells CASSYTARDYEQYV. The DNA for the CDR3 is TGTGCCAGCAGTTACACAGCGAGGGACTACGAGCAGTACGTC.

The genes are TRBV7-6 and TRBJ1-4; 7 bases fit TRBD1. The V segment lost 4 bases and the J segment 5 bases; nucleotides outside the gene matches: 13. Germline CDR1 reads SGHVS; CDR2 reads FNYEAQ. This CDR3 has 17 residues. The CDR3 region is CASSSPLAGTANEKLFF. The CDR3 DNA reads TGTGCCAGCAGCTCTCCCCTAGCCGGGACAGCGAATGAAAAACTGTTTTTT. The whole variable domain, remainder taken from reference TRBV7-6 and TRBJ1-4, is GAGVSQSPRYKVTKRGQDVALRCDPISGHVSLYWYRQALGQGPEFLTYFNYEAQQDKSGLPNDRFSAERPEGSISTLTIQRTEQRDSAMYRCASSSPLAGTANEKLFFGSGTQLSVL.

The chain combines TRBV20-1 with TRBJ2-3, with TRBD2 matching 8 bases. Germline V gene sequence: CDR1 DFQATT, CDR2 SNEGSKA (reference sequence). CDR3 size: 15 residues. CDR3 sequence (DNA): TGCAGGGCCCCTGAGCGGGGGAAGCCGGCAGATACGCAGTATTTT. Amino acid sequence: CRAPERGKPADTQYF.

The genes are TRBV27 and TRBJ1-1, with no clear D. Germline V gives CDR1 MNHEY, CDR2 SMNVEV (reference sequence). The V and J ends lost 0 bases and 1 base respectively, with 6 bases between them. The CDR3 contains 14 residues. The CDR3 DNA reads as TGTGCCAGCAGTTTATCTTCCGGGAACACTGAAGCTTTCTTT. This gives the protein CASSLSSGNTEAFF.

This clonotype was picked up a small number of times. The chain recombines TRBV7-6 with TRBJ2-2; 12 bases agree with TRBD2. The ends lost 5 bases at V and 3 bases at J; junction bases unmatched: 7. CDR1 is SGHVS, CDR2 FNYEAQ, per germline. CDR3 length: 17 residues. CDR3 amino acids: CASSHTSGGTYTGELFF. The CDR3, as DNA: TGTGCCAGCAGCCACACTAGCGGGGGGACCTACACCGGGGAGCTGTTTTTT.

A remark on this clonotype: This may be a read error, as it is one base from a much larger clone. This chain joins TRBV5-5 and TRBJ1-1, with D possibly TRBD1 on 5 matching bases. V shed 3 bases and J shed 6 bases, with 9 bases lying between them. This CDR3 is 12 amino acids long. The V gene's germline CDR1 is SGHKS and CDR2 YYEKEE (reference sequence). The CDR3 coding sequence is TGTGCCAGCAGCTCGACAGTTCCTGAAGCTTTCTTT. The encoded protein is CASSSTVPEAFF.